The entry that follows covers one TCR beta chain sequence. Participants, 18 to 89 years old, spanned approximately 26 US areas. Participants classified as exposed had met a COVID-19 case within 2 weeks before study entry. The data derive from a study of blood T cell repertoires in COVID-19. There are 14 residues in the CDR3. With 5 bases removed from V and 5 bases from J, the gap between germline ends came to 16 bases. Germline lookup yields CDR1 SGDLS and CDR2 YYNGEE. Profiling relied on immunoSEQ multiplex PCR, and the TCRdb table lists in-frame clones only, not all of them. The data contain about 430,000 clones, about 88% of them singletons.

The TCR was taken from a woman between 18 and 29 years old who had been exposed to COVID-19. The chain joins TRBV9 to TRBJ2-5; D remains unclear. The sequencing input was PBMCs or T cells enriched from blood (not recorded which). The CDR3 DNA follows: TGTGCCAGCAGTAGGCCGGGTCTGGAGGAGACCCAGTACTTC. It codes for CASSRPGLEETQYF.